This TCR beta chain was obtained from a study of T-cell memory formation after mild COVID-19. Background on the study: Each donor largely had its own TCR clusters. Notes on the study in general: Contracting clones, day 15 to 85, had balanced CD4/CD8, and later expanders favored CD4+. Cross-reactive memory seemingly joined, as some responding clones were found in pre-infection memory.

5'RACE primed from the constant segment yielded TCR alpha and TCR beta cDNA libraries bearing sample barcodes and UMIs. Each CDR3 protein is one row after TCRdb ran MiXCR on the 5' RACE reads. The sample holds some 440,000 distinct CDR3 sequences; 20% to 25% are singletons and the top ten take under 15%. This clonotype showed up many times. Its antigen is not known. The J segment lost 7 bases and the V segment lost 1 base, leaving 8 bases of the junction unmatched. Germline values: CDR1 SGHTA, CDR2 FQGNSA. The CDR3 runs 16 residues. The sequenced material came from PBMCs or a T cell subset sorted from them (not recorded which). The TCR comes from an adult woman who had mild COVID-19 (a few samples of this study predate the infection). Cell type and time point are not known. The rearrangement links TRBV7-2 to TRBJ2-4, with 9 bases identical to TRBD1. CDR3: CASSLESGQGRNIQYF. CDR3 nucleotides: TGTGCCAGCAGCTTAGAATCGGGACAGGGAAGGAACATTCAGTACTTC. The full variable domain, with the rest looked up from reference TRBV7-2 and TRBJ2-4, is GAGVSQSPSNKVTEKGKDVELRCDPISGHTALYWYRQSLGQGLEFLIYFQGNSAPDKSGLPSDRFSAERTGGSVSTLTIQRTQQEDSAVYLCASSLESGQGRNIQYFGAGTRLSVL.